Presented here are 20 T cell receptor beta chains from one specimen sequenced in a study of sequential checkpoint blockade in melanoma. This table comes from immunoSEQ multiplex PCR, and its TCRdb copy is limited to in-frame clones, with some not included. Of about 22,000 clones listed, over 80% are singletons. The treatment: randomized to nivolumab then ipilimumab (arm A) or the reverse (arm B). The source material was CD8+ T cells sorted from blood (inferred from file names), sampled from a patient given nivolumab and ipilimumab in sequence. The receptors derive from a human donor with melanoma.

CDR3 loop: CAWLLLLSDYNSPLHF. CDR3 coding DNA: TGTGCCTGGTTACTTCTTCTGAGCGATTATAATTCACCCCTCCACTTT. The rearrangement links TRBV30 to TRBJ1-6; D is undetermined. CDR3 length: 16 residues. Germline values: CDR1 GTSNPN, CDR2 SVGIG (reference sequence). V lost 5 bases and J 4 bases, leaving 18 bases between the germline ends.

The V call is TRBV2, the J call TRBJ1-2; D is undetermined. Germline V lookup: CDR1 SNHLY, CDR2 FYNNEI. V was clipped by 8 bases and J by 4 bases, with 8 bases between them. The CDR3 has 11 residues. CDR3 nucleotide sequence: TGTGCCAGCGCGGGGATCTATGGCTACACCTTC. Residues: CASAGIYGYTF.

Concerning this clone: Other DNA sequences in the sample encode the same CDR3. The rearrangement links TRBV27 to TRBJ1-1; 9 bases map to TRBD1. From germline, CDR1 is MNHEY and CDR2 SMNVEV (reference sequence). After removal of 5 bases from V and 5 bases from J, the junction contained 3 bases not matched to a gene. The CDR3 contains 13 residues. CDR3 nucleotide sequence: TGTGCCAGCAGTCACAGGGGGCCTACTGAAGCTTTCTTT. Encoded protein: CASSHRGPTEAFF.

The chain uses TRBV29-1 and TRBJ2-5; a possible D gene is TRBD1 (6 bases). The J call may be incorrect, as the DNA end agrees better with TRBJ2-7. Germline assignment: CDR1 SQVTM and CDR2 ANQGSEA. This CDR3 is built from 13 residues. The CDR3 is CSVVGTPTYEQYF. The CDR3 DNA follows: TGCAGCGTTGTGGGGACACCCACCTACGAGCAGTACTTC.

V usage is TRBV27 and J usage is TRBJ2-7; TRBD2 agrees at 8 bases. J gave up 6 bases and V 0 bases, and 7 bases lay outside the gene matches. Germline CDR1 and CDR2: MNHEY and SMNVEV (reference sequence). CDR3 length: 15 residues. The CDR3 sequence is CASSLSLAGSLEQYF. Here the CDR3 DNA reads TGTGCCAGCAGTTTATCTTTAGCGGGGTCCCTCGAGCAGTACTTC.

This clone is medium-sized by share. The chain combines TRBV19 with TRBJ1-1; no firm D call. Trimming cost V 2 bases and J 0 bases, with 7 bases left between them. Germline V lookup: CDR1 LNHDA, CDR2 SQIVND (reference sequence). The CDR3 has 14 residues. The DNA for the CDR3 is TGTGCCAGTAGTATATATGAGCTGAACACTGAAGCTTTCTTT. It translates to CASSIYELNTEAFF.

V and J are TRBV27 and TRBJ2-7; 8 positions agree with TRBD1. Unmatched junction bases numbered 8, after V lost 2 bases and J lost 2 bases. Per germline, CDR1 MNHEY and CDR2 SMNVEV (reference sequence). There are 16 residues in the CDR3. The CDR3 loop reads CASSLTRTGRTYEQYF. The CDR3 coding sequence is TGTGCCAGCAGTTTAACCCGGACAGGGAGGACCTACGAGCAGTACTTC.

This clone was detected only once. The CDR3 DNA sequence: TGTGCCAGCAGTTACTTGCAGCAAGAGACCCAGTACTTC. This codes for CASSYLQQETQYF. The chain couples TRBV6-6 to TRBJ2-5; D is unresolved. V was shortened by 1 base and J by 2 bases, with 5 bases between the two germline ends. The CDR3 runs 13 residues. Germline V lookup: CDR1 MNHNY, CDR2 SVGAGI (reference sequence).

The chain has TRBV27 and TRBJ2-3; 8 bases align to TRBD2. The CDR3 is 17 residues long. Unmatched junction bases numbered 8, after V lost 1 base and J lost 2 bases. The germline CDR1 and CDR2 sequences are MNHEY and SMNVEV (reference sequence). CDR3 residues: CASSLYSGTILTDTQYF. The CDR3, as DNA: TGTGCCAGCAGTTTATATAGCGGGACAATCCTCACAGATACGCAGTATTTT.

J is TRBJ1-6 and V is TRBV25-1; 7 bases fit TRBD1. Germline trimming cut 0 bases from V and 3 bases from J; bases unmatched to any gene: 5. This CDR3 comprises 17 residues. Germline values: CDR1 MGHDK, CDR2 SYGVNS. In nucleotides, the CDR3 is TGTGCCAGCAGTGAATATAGAGCAGGGGGCTATAATTCACCCCTCCACTTT. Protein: CASSEYRAGGYNSPLHF.

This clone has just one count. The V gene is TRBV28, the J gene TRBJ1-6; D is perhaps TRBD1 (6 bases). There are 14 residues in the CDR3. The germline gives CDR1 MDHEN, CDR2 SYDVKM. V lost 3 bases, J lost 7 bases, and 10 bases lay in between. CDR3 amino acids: CASSFGQGNSPLHF. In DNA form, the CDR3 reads TGTGCCAGCAGTTTCGGTCAGGGGAATTCACCCCTCCACTTT. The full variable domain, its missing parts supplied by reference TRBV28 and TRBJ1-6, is DVKVTQSSRYLVKRTGEKVFLECVQDMDHENMFWYRQDPGLGLRLIYFSYDVKMKEKGDIPEGYSVSREKKERFSLILESASTNQTSMYLCASSFGQGNSPLHFGNGTRLTVT.

The CDR3 sequence is CASSRAKGVGNEQFF. The CDR3 region has the DNA TGTGCCAGCAGTCGCGCGAAGGGGGTGGGCAATGAGCAGTTCTTC. This chain joins TRBV27 and TRBJ2-1; possible D gene TRBD1, 6 bases. Germline CDR1 and CDR2: MNHEY and SMNVEV (reference sequence). The CDR3 sequence is 15 residues long. Trimming took 5 bases from V and 6 from J, leaving 17 bases between them.

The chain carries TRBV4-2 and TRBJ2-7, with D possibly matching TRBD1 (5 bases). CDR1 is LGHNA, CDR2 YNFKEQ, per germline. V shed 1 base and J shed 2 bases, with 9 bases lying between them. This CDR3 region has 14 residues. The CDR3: CASSQGRQTYEQYF. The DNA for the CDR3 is TGTGCCAGCAGCCAAGGCCGACAGACCTACGAGCAGTACTTC.

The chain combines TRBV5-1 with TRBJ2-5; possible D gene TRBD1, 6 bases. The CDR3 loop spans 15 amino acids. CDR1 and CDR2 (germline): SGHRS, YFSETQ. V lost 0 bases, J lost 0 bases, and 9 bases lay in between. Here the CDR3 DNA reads TGCGCCAGCAGCTTGGGGACAGCGTACCAAGAGACCCAGTACTTC. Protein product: CASSLGTAYQETQYF. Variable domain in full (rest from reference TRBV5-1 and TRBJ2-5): KAGVTQTPRYLIKTRGQQVTLSCSPISGHRSVSWYQQTPGQGLQFLFEYFSETQRNKGNFPGRFSGRQFSNSRSEMNVSTLELGDSALYLCASSLGTAYQETQYFGPGTRLLVL.

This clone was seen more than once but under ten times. DNA of the CDR3: TGTGCCAGCAGTGTTGGACAGAGCTCCTACGAGCAGTACTTC. Translated, it gives CASSVGQSSYEQYF. The chain carries TRBV6-5 and TRBJ2-7; D may be TRBD1 (6 bases). This CDR3 is built from 14 residues. From germline, CDR1 is MNHEY and CDR2 SVGAGI. Trimming shortened V by 5 bases and J by 0 bases, and 11 bases separated the two germline ends.

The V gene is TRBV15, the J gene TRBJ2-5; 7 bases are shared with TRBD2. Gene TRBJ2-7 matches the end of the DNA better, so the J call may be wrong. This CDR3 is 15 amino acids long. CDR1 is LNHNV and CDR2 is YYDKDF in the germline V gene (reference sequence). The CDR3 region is CATSRELEGGGEQYF. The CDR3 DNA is TGTGCCACCAGCAGAGAGCTGGAGGGCGGGGGCGAGCAGTACTTC.

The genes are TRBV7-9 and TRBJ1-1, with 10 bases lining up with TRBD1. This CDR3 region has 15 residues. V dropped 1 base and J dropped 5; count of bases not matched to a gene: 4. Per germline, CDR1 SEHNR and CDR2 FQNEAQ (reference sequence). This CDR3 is CASSLETGGITEAFF. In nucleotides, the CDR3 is TGTGCCAGCAGCTTAGAGACAGGGGGCATAACTGAAGCTTTCTTT.

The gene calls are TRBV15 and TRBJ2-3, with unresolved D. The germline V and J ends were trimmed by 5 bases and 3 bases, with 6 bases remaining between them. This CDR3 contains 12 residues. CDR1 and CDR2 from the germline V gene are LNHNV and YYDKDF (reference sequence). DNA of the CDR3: TGTGCCACCAGCTCCCTTACAGATACGCAGTATTTT. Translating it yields CATSSLTDTQYF.

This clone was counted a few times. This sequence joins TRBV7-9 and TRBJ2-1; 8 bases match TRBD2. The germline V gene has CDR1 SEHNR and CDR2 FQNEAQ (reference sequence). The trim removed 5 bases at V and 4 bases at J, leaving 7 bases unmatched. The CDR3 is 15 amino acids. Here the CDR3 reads CASSRGLAEYNEQFF. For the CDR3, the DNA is TGTGCCAGCAGCCGCGGACTAGCAGAGTACAATGAGCAGTTCTTC.

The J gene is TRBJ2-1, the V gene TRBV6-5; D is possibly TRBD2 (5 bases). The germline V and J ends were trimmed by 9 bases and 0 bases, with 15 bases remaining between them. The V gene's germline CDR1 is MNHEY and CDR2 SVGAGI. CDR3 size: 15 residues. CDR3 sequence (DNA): TGTGCCAGTAGACGGAGGTCCAGCTCCTACAATGAGCAGTTCTTC. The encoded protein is CASRRRSSSYNEQFF.